This TCR beta chain is drawn from a study of Graves' ophthalmopathy and Graves' hyperthyroidism. V dropped 1 base and J dropped 1; count of bases not matched to a gene: 9. The CDR3 spans 17 residues. The germline V gene encodes CDR1 MNHEY and CDR2 SMNVEV (reference sequence). This clonotype was picked up many times. RNA transcripts were the source from which TCR beta CDR3 regions were amplified. The first-round RT-PCR employed HTBI primers together with the Qiagen OneStep RT-PCR kit. A multiplex PCR was then performed as the second round. TCRdb re-analysed the multiplex PCR reads in MiXCR, keeping a single row per CDR3 protein. The table lists 350,000 to 450,000 distinct CDR3 sequences, around a fifth of them singletons, with roughly 3% in the top ten.

This chain links TRBV27 with TRBJ2-7; 8 nucleotides align to TRBD2. This TCR came from a woman aged 18-29 years with stable Graves' hyperthyroidism. Sequencing input: peripheral blood. For the CDR3, the DNA is TGTGCCAGCAGTTTATTCGGGTCCGGGACTAGATCCTACGAGCAGTACTTC. It translates to CASSLFGSGTRSYEQYF.